The 24 T cell receptor beta chains given below trace back to one sample, sequenced in a study of blood T cell repertoires in COVID-19. Profiling relied on immunoSEQ multiplex PCR, and the TCRdb table lists in-frame clones only, not all of them. Here the sample spans 200,000 to 250,000 clones, under 90% being singletons. Sequencing was carried out using peripheral blood. Source of these receptors: a woman older than 75 with COVID-19, enrolled during active disease.

The gene calls are TRBV5-5 and TRBJ1-2; TRBD1 matches at 8 bases. Germline CDR1 reads SGHKS; CDR2 reads YYEKEE (reference sequence). This CDR3 comprises 13 residues. The V gene end was trimmed by 4 bases and the J gene end by 9 bases; junction bases not matched to a gene: 8. For the CDR3, the DNA is TGTGCCAGCAGCATGTTGACAGGGGATAGCTACACCTTC. Protein: CASSMLTGDSYTF.

The chain employs TRBV28 and TRBJ2-5; D perhaps matches TRBD2 (6 bases). From germline, CDR1 is MDHEN and CDR2 SYDVKM. This CDR3 has 14 amino acids. Between the trimmed V and J ends, which lost 7 bases and 2 bases, there was a span of 14 bases. The CDR3 nucleotides read TGTGCCAGCATCCCGGCGGGAATTCAAGAGACCCAGTACTTC. Amino acids: CASIPAGIQETQYF.

J is TRBJ2-2 and V is TRBV12-3 or TRBV12-4; TRBD2 is a possible D gene (5 bases). The CDR3 totals 11 residues. With 8 bases removed from V and 7 bases from J, the gap between germline ends came to 8 bases. CDR3 amino acids: CASRGNGELFF. The CDR3 nucleotides read TGTGCCAGCCGAGGGAACGGGGAGCTGTTTTTT.

This clone was detected only once. The chain links TRBV6-1 to TRBJ1-6, with 9 nucleotides matching TRBD1. CDR3 length equals 15 residues. The germline V gene has CDR1 MNHNS and CDR2 SASEGT. The trim removed 6 bases at V and 10 bases at J, leaving 10 bases unmatched. This chain's CDR3 is CASREFDRGDSPLHF. The CDR3 DNA follows: TGTGCCAGCAGGGAATTTGACAGGGGGGACTCACCCCTCCACTTT.

The gene calls are TRBV5-8 and TRBJ2-1, with TRBD2 as a possible D gene (6 bases). Germline V gene lookup returns CDR1 SGHTS and CDR2 YDEGEE. The CDR3 loop spans 13 amino acids. Trimming took off 4 bases at V and 4 bases at J, with 9 bases between the two ends. The CDR3: CASSPGTYNEQFF. The DNA for the CDR3 is TGTGCCAGCAGCCCGGGGACTTACAATGAGCAGTTCTTC.

The rearrangement joins TRBV19 to TRBJ1-1, with 10 bases fitting TRBD1. The CDR3 has 15 amino acids. Germline CDR1 reads LNHDA; CDR2 reads SQIVND (reference sequence). With V trimmed by 3 bases and J by 0 bases, 1 base remained unmatched. This CDR3 is CASSMGTGVNTEAFF. The CDR3 DNA reads TGTGCCAGTAGTATGGGGACAGGGGTGAACACTGAAGCTTTCTTT.

The genes are TRBV5-1 and TRBJ1-3, with D tentatively TRBD1 (5 bases). CDR1 SGHRS and CDR2 YFSETQ come from the germline V gene. CDR3 length: 14 residues. Trimming removed 3 bases from V and 3 bases from J, with 10 bases in between. Here the CDR3 DNA reads TGCGCCAGCAGCTCGCAGGGTGGTGGAAACACCATATATTTT. Amino acid sequence: CASSSQGGGNTIYF.

The rearrangement joins TRBV4-2 to TRBJ1-4, with D maybe TRBD1 (5 bases). The CDR3 covers 16 residues. The V gene's germline CDR1 is LGHNA and CDR2 YNFKEQ. Trimming stripped 0 bases from V and 5 bases from J, with 13 bases between. The CDR3 region is CASSQDRRDLNEKLFF. CDR3 sequence (DNA): TGTGCCAGCAGCCAAGATAGGAGGGACCTAAATGAAAAACTGTTTTTT.

This clone was seen ten or more times. The chain couples TRBV24-1 to TRBJ2-1; 8 positions match TRBD1. This CDR3 comprises 14 residues. V lost 6 bases to trimming and J lost 6 bases; unmatched junction nucleotides: 6. From germline, CDR1 is KGHDR and CDR2 SFDVKD. The DNA of the CDR3 is TGTGCCACCAGTTCGTGGACAGGGTTCAATGAGCAGTTCTTC. It translates to CATSSWTGFNEQFF.

The chain couples TRBV5-5 to TRBJ2-7, with 7 bases aligning to TRBD2. The CDR3 sequence is 15 residues long. Germline CDR1 and CDR2: SGHKS and YYEKEE (reference sequence). With V trimmed by 2 bases and J by 2 bases, 7 bases remained unmatched. In nucleotides, the CDR3 is TGTGCCAGCAGCTTAGCGGGACCTACCACCTACGAGCAGTACTTC. Translated: CASSLAGPTTYEQYF.

This clone was picked up one time. The CDR3 DNA reads TGTGCCAGCAGCAACCTGGGGGGGCGCGCCACAGATACGCAGTATTTT. It codes for CASSNLGGRATDTQYF. The genes are TRBV9 and TRBJ2-3; tentative D call: TRBD2 (7 bases). The CDR3 extends over 16 amino acids. The V gene's germline CDR1 is SGDLS and CDR2 YYNGEE. Trimming pared 4 bases from V and 2 bases from J, leaving 17 bases between.

The chain employs TRBV12-3 or TRBV12-4 and TRBJ2-1, with TRBD2 as a possible D gene (5 bases). Trimming stripped 10 bases from V and 4 bases from J, with 5 bases between. The CDR3 sequence is 10 residues long. CDR3: CATGYNEQFF. DNA for the CDR3: TGTGCCACGGGGTACAATGAGCAGTTCTTC.

The chain links TRBV2 to TRBJ2-5, with D uncertain. Germline V gene sequence: CDR1 SNHLY, CDR2 FYNNEI. This CDR3 region has 14 residues. Trimming shortened V by 1 base and J by 1 base, and 7 bases separated the two germline ends. Here the CDR3 DNA reads TGTGCCAGCAGTGAAGGGGCGCTCCAAGAGACCCAGTACTTC. As protein: CASSEGALQETQYF.

The chain combines TRBV2 with TRBJ1-4, with TRBD1 matching 10 bases. The germline CDR1 and CDR2 sequences are SNHLY and FYNNEI. This CDR3 region has 15 residues. J lost 8 bases, V lost 6 bases, and 9 bases had no gene match. The CDR3 protein is CASRRRTGGGEKLFF. The DNA for the CDR3 is TGTGCCAGCAGGAGACGGACAGGGGGAGGCGAAAAACTGTTTTTT.

The rearrangement uses TRBV5-1 and TRBJ1-4; perhaps TRBD1 as D (6 bases). This CDR3 has 15 residues. The germline V and J ends were trimmed by 4 bases and 8 bases, with 18 bases remaining between them. The germline CDR1 and CDR2 sequences are SGHRS and YFSETQ. DNA for the CDR3: TGCGCCAGCAGCCGTAACTACAGGGAAGGAGAAAAACTGTTTTTT. This sequence encodes CASSRNYREGEKLFF.

The table lists this clone with a count of one. The chain joins TRBV12-3 or TRBV12-4 to TRBJ1-2; no definite D call. V lost 0 bases to trimming and J lost 2 bases, with 4 bases between them. This CDR3 is built from 13 residues. The CDR3 region is CASSLAQNYGYTF. For the CDR3, the DNA is TGTGCCAGCAGTTTAGCCCAGAACTATGGCTACACCTTC.

V gene TRBV7-3 combines with J gene TRBJ1-4, with D unclear. V was cut by 0 bases and J by 7 bases, with 12 bases left in between. Germline V CDR1 and CDR2: SGHTA, FQGTGA. The CDR3 is 15 residues long. The chain's CDR3 is CASSLTPRVGEKLFF. The CDR3, as DNA: TGTGCCAGCAGCTTAACCCCTCGGGTGGGTGAAAAACTGTTTTTT.

The gene calls are TRBV11-3 and TRBJ2-1, with 10 positions matching TRBD2. The CDR3 extends over 14 amino acids. V gave up 5 bases and J gave up 4 bases; unmatched junction bases: 2. Germline CDR1 is SGHNT and CDR2 is YENEEA. The CDR3 loop reads CASSASGGYNEQFF. The CDR3, as DNA: TGTGCCAGCAGCGCTAGCGGGGGATACAATGAGCAGTTCTTC.

This clone was recorded once. The chain combines TRBV2 with TRBJ1-5; D is perhaps TRBD1 (6 bases). CDR1 is SNHLY and CDR2 is FYNNEI in the germline V gene. This CDR3 has 12 amino acids. The V end lost 8 bases, the J end lost 7 bases, and 12 bases lay between the germline ends. The CDR3, as DNA: TGTGCCAGCCGAGGGGGTCGACAGCCCCAGCATTTT. Its translation is CASRGGRQPQHF.

The chain links TRBV19 to TRBJ2-1; 11 positions agree with TRBD2. After removal of 4 bases from V and 3 bases from J, the junction contained 8 bases not matched to a gene. Germline loops: CDR1 LNHDA, CDR2 SQIVND (reference sequence). The CDR3 loop spans 17 amino acids. DNA for the CDR3: TGTGCCAGTAGTACCTTTAGCGGGAGGGGATTCTACAATGAGCAGTTCTTC. Translation: CASSTFSGRGFYNEQFF.

The chain is built from TRBV16 and TRBJ1-4; 9 positions match TRBD1. This CDR3 has 15 residues. V lost 4 bases to trimming and J lost 8 bases; unmatched junction nucleotides: 8. Germline CDR1 KGHSY, CDR2 FQNENV. CDR3 bases: TGTGCCAGCAGCCTCCCGGGACAGGGTGAAGAAAAACTGTTTTTT. Its translation is CASSLPGQGEEKLFF.

Only a few counts were recorded for this clone. This rearrangement joins TRBV18 to TRBJ1-5; TRBD1 matches 7 bases. From germline, CDR1 is KGHSH and CDR2 LQKENI. The CDR3 spans 14 residues. The ends lost 3 bases at V and 6 bases at J; junction bases unmatched: 5. CDR3 sequence: CASSPETGSQPQHF. DNA of the CDR3: TGTGCCAGCTCACCGGAGACAGGGAGTCAGCCCCAGCATTTT.

The J gene is TRBJ2-6, the V gene TRBV9; the match to TRBD1 covers 11 bases. CDR1 SGDLS and CDR2 YYNGEE come from the germline V gene. Trimming at V came to 5 bases and at J to 0 bases, leaving 4 bases not matched to a gene. This CDR3 contains 17 residues. For the CDR3, the DNA is TGTGCCAGCAGTGGGACAGGGGGTCACTCTGGGGCCAACGTCCTGACTTTC. Amino acids: CASSGTGGHSGANVLTF.

The J gene is TRBJ2-6, the V gene TRBV10-3, with D perhaps TRBD2 (6 bases). The V gene lost 0 bases and the J gene lost 0 bases, with 6 bases spanning the gap. This CDR3 spans 16 amino acids. The germline V gene has CDR1 ENHRY and CDR2 SYGVKD. CDR3 region: CAISESGSSGANVLTF. The CDR3 nucleotides read TGTGCCATCAGTGAGTCCGGGAGCTCTGGGGCCAACGTCCTGACTTTC.